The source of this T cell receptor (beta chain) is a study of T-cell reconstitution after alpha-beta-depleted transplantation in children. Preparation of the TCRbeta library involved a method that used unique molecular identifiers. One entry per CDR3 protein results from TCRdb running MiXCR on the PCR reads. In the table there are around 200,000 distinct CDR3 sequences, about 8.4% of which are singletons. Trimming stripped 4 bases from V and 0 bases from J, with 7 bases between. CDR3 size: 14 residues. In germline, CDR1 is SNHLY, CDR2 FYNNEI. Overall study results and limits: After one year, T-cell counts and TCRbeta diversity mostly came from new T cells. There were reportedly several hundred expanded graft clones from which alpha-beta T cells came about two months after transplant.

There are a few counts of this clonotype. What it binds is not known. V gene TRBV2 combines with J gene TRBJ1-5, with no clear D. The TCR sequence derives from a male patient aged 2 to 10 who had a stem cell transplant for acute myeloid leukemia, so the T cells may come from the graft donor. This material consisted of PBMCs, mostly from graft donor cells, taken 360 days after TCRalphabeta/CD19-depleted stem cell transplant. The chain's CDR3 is CASSGTHSNQPQHF. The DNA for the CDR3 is TGTGCCAGCAGTGGTACGCATAGCAATCAGCCCCAGCATTTT.